Given below is one T cell receptor (beta chain) in context. Its antigen is currently not known. No much larger clone is present one base from it, and per-base qualities are unavailable. CDR3 length: 14 amino acids, cysteine to phenylalanine. Only the CDR3 region is kept as DNA, spanning 42 bases read in frame from base 1. Clipping removes 6 bases from V and 6 bases from J, with 7 as the unmatched junction base count. The germline V gene encodes CDR1 SGHDT and CDR2 YYEEEE. The method behind the library was the immunoSEQ multiplex PCR assay. In the authors' own workflow: A statistical classification framework was built for diagnosing cytomegalovirus status from the catalog of TCR beta chain sequences. The table was pulled from immuneACCESS by TCRdb, which kept in-frame rearrangements only. Such tables lose some clones; where checked, under half of the loss comes from unresolved V genes, and the rest has no known cause. D and trimming come from the DNA, and the V and J calls and clone size come from that table. This sample holds 120,000 or so clones; roughly nine tenths were observed only once. About 4% of the sample belongs to the ten largest clones.

The donors belonged to the validation cohort of about 120 subjects, which was separate from the roughly 670-subject first cohort. The entry originates in a study of cytomegalovirus exposure and HLA in healthy donors (dated by TCRdb to 2017 to 2019). Describing the broader study: According to a later analysis, one platform produced both the 120 validation repertoires and the 730 or so repertoires of the first cohort. The aim of the study was to test whether cataloging public T cell receptors could identify signatures of past pathogen exposure. In addition to the first cohort of approximately 650 subjects, a separate validation cohort of over 90 different subjects was used. To predict cytomegalovirus infection status, the study combined high-throughput TCR immunosequencing, statistical association of individual TCRs with disease status, and machine learning. Results and caveats for the whole study, not just this receptor: According to the authors, the approach could potentially be generalized to other disease states and immunological phenotypes. Cytomegalovirus status was reported to be diagnosed by the classifier with high specificity and sensitivity in both the original and validation cohorts. In a later analysis, TCRs clustered in the first cohort were found to also tend to co-occur in the 130 or so validation repertoires, with 85% to 95% of cluster scores above 0. Most TCR sequences were seen in very few donors, while some public TCRs were found in many individuals. The validation cohort had no HLA typing available for a later analysis, so co-occurrence within that cohort was assessed over all 120 or so repertoires. In the study, around 150 TCR beta chains were listed as associated with cytomegalovirus. A few of the identified cytomegalovirus-associated TCR beta chains were confirmed in vitro to be specific for cytomegalovirus antigens.

The sequence is built from TRBV5-6 and TRBJ2-3; the junction holds 10 bases that match TRBD2. The source is a man aged 18-30 years in good health and CMV-seropositive. Sequenced input: PBMCs. The bases read TGTGCCAGCAACTCAGCGGGGGGGGAGGATACGCAGTATTTT. Translated, this gives CASNSAGGEDTQYF.